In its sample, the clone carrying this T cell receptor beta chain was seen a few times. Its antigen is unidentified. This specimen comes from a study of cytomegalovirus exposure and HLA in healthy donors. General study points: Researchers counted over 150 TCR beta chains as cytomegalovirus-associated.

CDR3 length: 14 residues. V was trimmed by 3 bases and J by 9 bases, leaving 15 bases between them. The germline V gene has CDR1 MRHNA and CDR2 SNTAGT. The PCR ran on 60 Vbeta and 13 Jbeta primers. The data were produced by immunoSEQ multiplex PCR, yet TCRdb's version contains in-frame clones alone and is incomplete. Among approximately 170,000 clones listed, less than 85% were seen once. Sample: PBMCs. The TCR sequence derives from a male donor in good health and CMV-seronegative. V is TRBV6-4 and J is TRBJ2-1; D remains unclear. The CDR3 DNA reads TGTGCCAGCAGTGAATCCCCCGACACCGGTGAGCAGTTCTTC. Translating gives CASSESPDTGEQFF.